The rows below give T cell receptor beta chains drawn from one sample of a study of T cells after yellow fever vaccination. TCRdb ran MiXCR on the 5' RACE reads and lists one entry per CDR3 protein. The sample has 300,000 to 350,000 distinct CDR3 sequences, about 10% seen once; the top ten hold 3.3%. The sequences come from CD4+ T cells sorted from PBMCs, collected 45 days after the yellow fever booster vaccination. Every receptor here comes from a man aged 18 to 30 who received the YFV17D yellow fever vaccine. Both conserved end residues are trimmed from each CDR3. Each record gives: V gene, CDR3 protein.

V gene: TRBV7-9; CDR3 protein: ASSFTASTDTQY
V gene: TRBV5-5; CDR3 protein: ASNPPGAVIRTQY
V gene: TRBV12-2; CDR3 protein: ASRLKTGLTGELF
V gene: TRBV25-1; CDR3 protein: ASSEGYSGTGIHEQF
V gene: TRBV7-2; CDR3 protein: ASSRTSYNSPLH
V gene: TRBV5-5; CDR3 protein: ASSQDTLNTEAF
V gene: TRBV20-1; CDR3 protein: SAAPSGGANYGYT
V gene: TRBV11-2; CDR3 protein: ASSLGSAPDREAF
V gene: TRBV5-1; CDR3 protein: ASSLGDGGPETQY
V gene: TRBV5-1; CDR3 protein: ASSLIGGAPYEQY
V gene: TRBV20-1; CDR3 protein: SAPNSGGTDTQY
V gene: TRBV5-1; CDR3 protein: ASSPEEGRDGYT
V gene: TRBV20-1; CDR3 protein: SAGDGSYINQPQH
V gene: TRBV28; CDR3 protein: ASSLYPPGSYGYT
V gene: TRBV7-6; CDR3 protein: ASSPSLGSSAYNEQF
V gene: TRBV7-2; CDR3 protein: ASSVGANTEAF
V gene: TRBV5-6; CDR3 protein: ASSLKGGSYNEQF
V gene: TRBV7-2; CDR3 protein: ASSQAGTYNEQF
V gene: TRBV10-3; CDR3 protein: AIRGQAGNSPLH
V gene: TRBV5-4; CDR3 protein: ASRATGVNYGYT
V gene: TRBV6-5; CDR3 protein: ASSYSRGGLLTYEQY
V gene: TRBV4-2; CDR3 protein: ASSRNRGNGYT
V gene: TRBV11-3; CDR3 protein: ASSLRGQSSYNEQF
V gene: TRBV20-1; CDR3 protein: SARDYRLYGYT
V gene: TRBV10-3; CDR3 protein: ATQTLSGNTIY
V gene: TRBV6-5; CDR3 protein: ASSYGGYSPLH
V gene: TRBV4-1; CDR3 protein: ASSQRGHGQLNTEAF
V gene: TRBV12-3/TRBV12-4; CDR3 protein: ASSLSLQGDETQY
V gene: TRBV12-3/TRBV12-4; CDR3 protein: ASSFEELYYEQY
V gene: TRBV4-2; CDR3 protein: ASSQDALSAIAGAYNEQF
V gene: TRBV27; CDR3 protein: ASRRAGSNQPQH